This T cell receptor (beta chain) appears in the sequencing data of a study of spatial heterogeneity in lung cancer. TCRdb re-called the 5' RACE reads with MiXCR, one entry per CDR3 protein. The sample has 5,000 to 6,000 distinct CDR3 sequences; around 7.1% are singletons. Study-wide results and limits: Expanded alpha and beta TCR counts within tumors tracked tumor mutation counts.

The time point was: sample taken at primary tumor resection. Patients with untreated early-stage non-small cell lung cancer, numbering approximately 70, were the donors. By share, this clonotype counts as large. The target antigen is unknown. The sample was lung tumor tissue, taken at surgery. The sequence was obtained from a male donor with early-stage non-small cell lung cancer.

Here the CDR3 reads CASSSLAGTAYEQYF. The DNA for the CDR3 is TGTGCCAGCAGCTCACTAGCGGGAACTGCCTACGAGCAGTACTTC. The J gene is TRBJ2-7, the V gene TRBV7-6; 10 bases map to TRBD2. V dropped 4 bases and J dropped 2; count of bases not matched to a gene: 5. This CDR3 contains 15 residues. CDR1 SGHVS and CDR2 FNYEAQ come from the germline V gene. Complete variable domain (other parts from reference TRBV7-6 and TRBJ2-7): GAGVSQSPRYKVTKRGQDVALRCDPISGHVSLYWYRQALGQGPEFLTYFNYEAQQDKSGLPNDRFSAERPEGSISTLTIQRTEQRDSAMYRCASSSLAGTAYEQYFGPGTRLTVT.